This T cell receptor (beta chain) appears in the sequencing data of a study of CD8 T cells in ankylosing spondylitis. Per the germline V gene, CDR1 is MNHEY and CDR2 is SVGEGT. CDR3 length: 13 amino acids. V lost 3 bases and J lost 8; bases outside the gene matches: 4. TCRdb passed the 5' RACE reads through MiXCR, listing each CDR3 protein once. The sample comprises about 220,000 distinct CDR3 sequences, about 10% of which are singletons, and over 20% rests with the top ten. The chain is built from TRBV6-2 or TRBV6-3 and TRBJ2-1, with 7 positions matching TRBD2. The sequence was obtained from a male donor with ankylosing spondylitis or in good health (not recorded which). Sequences were obtained from blood, either unsorted or a sorted T cell fraction (not recorded which). The CDR3 loop is CASSYGGEDEQFF. CDR3 nucleotides: TGTGCCAGCAGTTATGGGGGGGAGGATGAGCAGTTCTTC.